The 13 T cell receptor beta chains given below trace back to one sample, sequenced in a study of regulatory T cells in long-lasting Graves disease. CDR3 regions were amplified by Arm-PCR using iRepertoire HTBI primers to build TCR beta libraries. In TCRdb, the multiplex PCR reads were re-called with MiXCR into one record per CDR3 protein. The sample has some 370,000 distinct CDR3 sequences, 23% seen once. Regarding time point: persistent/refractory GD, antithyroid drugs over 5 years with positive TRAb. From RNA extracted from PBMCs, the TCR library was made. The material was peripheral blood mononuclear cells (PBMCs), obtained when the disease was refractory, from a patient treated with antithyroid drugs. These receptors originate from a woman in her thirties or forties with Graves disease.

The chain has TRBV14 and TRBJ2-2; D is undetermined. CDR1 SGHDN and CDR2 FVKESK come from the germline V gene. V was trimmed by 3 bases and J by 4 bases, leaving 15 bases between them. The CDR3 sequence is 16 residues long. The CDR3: CASSQSTALGTGELFF. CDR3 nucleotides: TGTGCCAGCAGCCAGTCGACGGCGCTAGGCACCGGGGAGCTGTTTTTT.

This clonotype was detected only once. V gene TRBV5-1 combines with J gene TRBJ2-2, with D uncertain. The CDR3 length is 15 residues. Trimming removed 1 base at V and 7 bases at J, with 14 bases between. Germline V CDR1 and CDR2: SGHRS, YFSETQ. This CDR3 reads CASSLMSIVDGELFF. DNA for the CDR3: TGCGCCAGCAGCTTGATGTCGATTGTTGACGGGGAGCTGTTTTTT.

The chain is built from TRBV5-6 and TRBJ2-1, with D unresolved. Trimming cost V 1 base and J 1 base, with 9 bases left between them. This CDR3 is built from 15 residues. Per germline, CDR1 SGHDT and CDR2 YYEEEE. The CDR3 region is CASSLWAVSYNEQFF. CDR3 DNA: TGTGCCAGCAGCTTGTGGGCAGTTTCCTACAATGAGCAGTTCTTC.

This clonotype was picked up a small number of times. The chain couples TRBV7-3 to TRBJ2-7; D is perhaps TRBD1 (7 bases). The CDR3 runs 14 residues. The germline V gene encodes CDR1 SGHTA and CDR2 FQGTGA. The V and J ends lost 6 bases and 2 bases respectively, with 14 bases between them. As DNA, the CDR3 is TGTGCCAGCAGGTCGGCAGGGGGGACCTACGAGCAGTACTTC. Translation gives CASRSAGGTYEQYF.

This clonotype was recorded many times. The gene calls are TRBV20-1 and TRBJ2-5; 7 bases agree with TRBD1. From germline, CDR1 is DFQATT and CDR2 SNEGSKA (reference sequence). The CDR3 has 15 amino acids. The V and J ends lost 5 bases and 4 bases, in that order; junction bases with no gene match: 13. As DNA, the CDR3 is TGCAGTGCTCCAACCGCAGGGGGAAGAGGAGAGACCCAGTACTTC. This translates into CSAPTAGGRGETQYF.

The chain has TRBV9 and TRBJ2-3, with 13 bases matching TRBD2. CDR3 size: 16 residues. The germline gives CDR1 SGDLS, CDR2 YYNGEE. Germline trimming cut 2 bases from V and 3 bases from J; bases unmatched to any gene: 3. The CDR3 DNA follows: TGTGCCAGCAGCGTTGGGACTAGCGGGAAAACAGATACGCAGTATTTT. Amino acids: CASSVGTSGKTDTQYF.

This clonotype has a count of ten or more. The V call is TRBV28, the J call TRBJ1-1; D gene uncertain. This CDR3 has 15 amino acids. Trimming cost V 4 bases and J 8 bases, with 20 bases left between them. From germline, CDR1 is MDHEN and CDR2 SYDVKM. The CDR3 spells CASSSPIPSGVEAFF. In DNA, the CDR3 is TGTGCCAGCAGTTCGCCGATTCCCTCAGGCGTCGAAGCTTTCTTT.

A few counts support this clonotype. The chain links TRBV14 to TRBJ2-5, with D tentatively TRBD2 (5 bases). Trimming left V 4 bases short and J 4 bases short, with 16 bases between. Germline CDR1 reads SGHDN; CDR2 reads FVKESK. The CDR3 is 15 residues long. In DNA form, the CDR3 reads TGTGCCAGCAGCCGAGACCGGGGATTGGGAGAGACCCAGTACTTC. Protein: CASSRDRGLGETQYF.

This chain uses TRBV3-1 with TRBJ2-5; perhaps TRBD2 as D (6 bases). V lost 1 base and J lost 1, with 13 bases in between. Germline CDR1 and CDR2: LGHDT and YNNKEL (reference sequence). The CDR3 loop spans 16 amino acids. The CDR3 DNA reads TGTGCCAGCAGCCAAGTCGAGGGAGGAGTCCAAGAGACCCAGTACTTC. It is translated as CASSQVEGGVQETQYF.

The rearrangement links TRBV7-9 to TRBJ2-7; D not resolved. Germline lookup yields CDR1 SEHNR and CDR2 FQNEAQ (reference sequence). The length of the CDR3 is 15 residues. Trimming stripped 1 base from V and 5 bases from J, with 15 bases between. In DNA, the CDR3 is TGTGCCAGCAGCTTAGATCCCGGCCTGGGTGACGAGCAGTACTTC. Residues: CASSLDPGLGDEQYF.

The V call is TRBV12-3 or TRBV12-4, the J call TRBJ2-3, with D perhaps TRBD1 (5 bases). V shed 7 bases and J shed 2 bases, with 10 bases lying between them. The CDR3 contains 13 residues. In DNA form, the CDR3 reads TGTGCCAGCACAGGGCTCTACACAGATACGCAGTATTTT. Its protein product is CASTGLYTDTQYF.

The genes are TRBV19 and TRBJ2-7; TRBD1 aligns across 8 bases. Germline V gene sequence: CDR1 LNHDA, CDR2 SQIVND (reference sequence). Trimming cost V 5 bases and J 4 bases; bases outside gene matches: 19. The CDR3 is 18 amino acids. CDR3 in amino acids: CASSLRVEMRTGRYEQYF. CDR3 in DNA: TGTGCCAGTAGTCTCCGGGTTGAAATGAGGACAGGGAGGTACGAGCAGTACTTC.

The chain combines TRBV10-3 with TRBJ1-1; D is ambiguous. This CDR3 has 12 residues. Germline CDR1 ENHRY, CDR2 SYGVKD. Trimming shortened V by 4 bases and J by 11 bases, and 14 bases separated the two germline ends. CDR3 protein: CAISVRGEMAFF. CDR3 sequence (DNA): TGTGCCATCAGTGTCCGGGGAGAAATGGCTTTCTTT.